This record concerns one T cell receptor (beta chain) sequence. Its antigen remains unknown. Uncontrolled infection, other autoimmune disease, pregnancy and lactation each barred patients from inclusion. Diagnosing involved the use of clinical symptoms, serum thyroxine and TRAb, thyroid ultrasound and orbital computed tomography. Trimming left V 2 bases short and J 5 bases short, with 15 bases between. The germline gives CDR1 LNHDA, CDR2 SQIVND (reference sequence). CDR3 size: 15 residues. This sample was included in a study of T cells in Graves' hyperthyroidism and ophthalmopathy. Regarding the study as a whole: Ophthalmopathy was told apart from stable hyperthyroidism by a 13 V-J model. Clonotypes that were expanded in thyroid above 0.001 mostly appeared in blood too.

What was amplified from RNA transcripts were TCR beta CDR3 regions. Primed by the HTBI set, a first-round RT-PCR was run on the TCR CDR3. Via MiXCR, TCRdb re-called the multiplex PCR reads, giving one row per CDR3 protein. The profile shows 500,000 to 600,000 distinct CDR3 sequences, over 35% of them singletons. The genes are TRBV19 and TRBJ1-1; D uncertain. Sample: peripheral blood or thyroid tissue (not recorded which). The sequence derives from an adult woman with Graves' disease, either hyperthyroidism or ophthalmopathy (not recorded which). The CDR3, as DNA: TGTGCCAGTAGTATAAGTTTCCTCCCGGGGACTGAAGCTTTCTTT. It translates to CASSISFLPGTEAFF.